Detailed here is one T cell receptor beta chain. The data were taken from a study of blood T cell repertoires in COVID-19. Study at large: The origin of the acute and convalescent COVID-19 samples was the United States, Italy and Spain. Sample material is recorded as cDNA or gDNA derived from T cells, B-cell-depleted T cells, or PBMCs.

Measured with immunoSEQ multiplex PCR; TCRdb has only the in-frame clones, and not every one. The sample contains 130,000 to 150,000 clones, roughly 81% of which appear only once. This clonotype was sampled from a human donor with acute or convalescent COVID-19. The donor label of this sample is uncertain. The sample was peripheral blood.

CDR3 in amino acids: CASSSAGAGNEQFF. DNA for the CDR3: TGCGCCAGCAGCTCCGCGGGGGCAGGAAATGAGCAGTTCTTC. The rearrangement uses TRBV5-1 and TRBJ2-1, with D perhaps TRBD2 (7 bases). V was clipped by 3 bases and J by 7 bases, with 14 bases between them. Per germline, CDR1 SGHRS and CDR2 YFSETQ. The CDR3 is 14 amino acids.